The present entry profiles one T cell receptor (beta chain) with its context. The target of this receptor is not known. No much larger clone exists at a distance of one base, and base qualities are not known. The sample is drawn from a study of T cell responses to AZD1222 COVID-19 vaccine (dated by TCRdb to the early 2020s). Some background on the complete study: Because spike-specific TCR depth and breadth did not differ between the two schedules, AZD1222 recipients who got a second dose at roughly 4 weeks were pooled with those who got a second dose at roughly 12 weeks. A total of 233 trial participants underwent TCR sequencing, of whom 207 received two doses of AZD1222 and some 26 received two doses of the MenACWY control vaccine. Trial participants were enrolled by age into subgroups of 18-55, 56-69 and 70-plus years, and about 150, 27 and 61 TCR-sequenced participants, respectively, were included in these subgroups.

The CDR3 regions of human TCRbeta chains were analyzed by immunosequencing. Regarding the original processing steps: Repertoire TCRs were matched against a reference library of SARS-CoV-2-specific TCRs generated with the MIRA antigen-specificity platform. Breadth meant the fraction of unique TCRs that were SARS-CoV-2-associated, whereas depth meant the fraction of total T cells that were SARS-CoV-2-associated. Each spike-specific TCR was assigned to its reactive spike region and to a CD4 or CD8 class using the MIRA data. Log10-transformed breadth and depth values were compared by one-way ANOVA with Sidak's multiple comparisons tests. TCRdb re-hosts the immuneACCESS table, in-frame sequences only. Its copies lack some clones; in the studies checked, an unresolved V gene accounts for under half of them, and the cause for the rest is not known. The V and J calls and clone size come from that table; D and trimming were worked out from the DNA. The sample table holds about 110,000 clones, of which approximately 87% were seen once. Around 5.1% of the sample belongs to the ten largest clones.

The time point tag for this specimen amounts to: baseline before first vaccination. Samples from vaccinated people were obtained from the UK trials COV001 and COV002, which included a single-blind randomized controlled phase 2/3 trial of AZD1222 (ChAdOx1 nCoV-19) in healthy adults. For TCRbeta chain sequencing, PBMC samples from trial participants were taken at day 0 and at day 28 after the second dose. The study at large found these results: Most participants were white British and females outnumbered males, and the authors suggested that clonal diversity may have been underestimated. Nearly half of unique spike-specific TCRs reportedly recognized epitopes outside regions mutated in the B.1.351 and B.1.1.7 variants. In the small 56-69-year group, the increase in depth fell short of significance, most likely because of low power. CD4 TCRs associated with the vaccine covered the entire spike protein, and the dominant responses were in regions 160-218 and 743-854. Because no samples from the day 14 peak response were available, repertoires could be characterized only after the peak T cell response. Conclusions about previously exposed vaccinees are limited because only a handful of AZD1222 recipients were SARS-CoV-2 seropositive at baseline. Spike-specific TCR breadth and depth rose significantly after two AZD1222 doses compared with day 0 and with MenACWY recipients.

From its cysteine to its phenylalanine, the CDR3 spans 14 amino acids. Only the CDR3 DNA stays, 42 bases, in frame from base 1. Trimming removed 0 bases from V and 3 bases from J, leaving 8 bases between the germline ends. The germline V gene provides CDR1 MNHNS and CDR2 SASEGT. Source: peripheral blood, taken on day 0 of AZD1222 vaccination. The sequence was collected from an adult in good health. The rearrangement joined TRBV6-1 to TRBJ1-1; there is no confident call for the D gene. The CDR3 corresponds to CASSEAGRDTEAFF. The bases are TGTGCCAGCAGTGAAGCCGGTAGGGACACTGAAGCTTTCTTT.